This is a list of T cell receptor beta chains from one sample in a study of a mutant IDH1 vaccine in newly diagnosed glioma. No antigen has been assigned to these receptors. Only in-frame clones appear in the TCRdb table, and some are missing; sequencing was by immunoSEQ multiplex PCR. The sample lists 30,000 to 40,000 clones, approximately 50% occurring once. The specimen was PBMCs, collected from a glioma patient whose treatment included an IDH1 peptide vaccine. The origin of the receptors is a woman in her late teens or twenties with glioma. CDR3s include the opening cysteine and the closing phenylalanine or tryptophan. D genes are given only for firm matches. Expanded clones get a size class; other rows say once, few or many, or leave the size out.

CDR3 protein: CASSHDRGPEAFF; CDR3 DNA: TGTGCCAGCTCGCATGACAGGGGGCCTGAAGCTTTCTTT; J gene: TRBJ1-1; D gene: TRBD1; V gene: TRBV18; clone size: few
CDR3 protein: CASSDVGGIKNIQYF; CDR3 DNA: TGTGCCAGCAGTGATGTTGGGGGTATAAAAAACATTCAGTACTTC; J gene: TRBJ2-4; D gene: .; V gene: TRBV28; clone size: .
CDR3 protein: CASSSVTGRSGELFF; CDR3 DNA: TGTGCCAGCAGCTCAGTGACAGGGAGGTCCGGGGAGCTGTTTTTT; J gene: TRBJ2-2; D gene: .; V gene: TRBV6-5; clone size: .
CDR3 protein: CASGSGGTGNTIYF; CDR3 DNA: TGTGCCAGCGGGTCCGGGGGTACTGGAAACACCATATATTTT; J gene: TRBJ1-3; D gene: .; V gene: TRBV4-2; clone size: few
CDR3 protein: CASSDGRTNTGELFF; CDR3 DNA: TGTGCCAGCAGTGACGGGCGGACGAACACCGGGGAGCTGTTTTTT; J gene: TRBJ2-2; D gene: .; V gene: TRBV25-1; clone size: .
CDR3 protein: CASSSARDRAGETQYF; CDR3 DNA: TGTGCCAGCAGTTCAGCTAGGGACAGGGCCGGAGAGACCCAGTACTTC; J gene: TRBJ2-5; D gene: TRBD1; V gene: TRBV7-6; clone size: .
CDR3 protein: CASSTTGLMGGRGYTF; CDR3 DNA: TGTGCCAGCAGCACGACTGGCTTAATGGGGGGCAGGGGCTACACCTTC; J gene: TRBJ1-2; D gene: .; V gene: TRBV7-9; clone size: .
CDR3 protein: CASSSKGPFLNTEAFF; CDR3 DNA: TGTGCCAGTAGTTCTAAAGGGCCATTCTTGAACACTGAAGCTTTCTTT; J gene: TRBJ1-1; D gene: .; V gene: TRBV19; clone size: .
CDR3 protein: CASRPKAVDTGELFF; CDR3 DNA: TGTGCCAGTAGGCCCAAGGCGGTCGACACCGGGGAGCTGTTTTTT; J gene: TRBJ2-2; D gene: .; V gene: TRBV19; clone size: few
CDR3 protein: CASSPLGAGNSPLHF; CDR3 DNA: TGTGCCAGCAGCCCCCTGGGCGCGGGAAATTCACCCCTCCACTTT; J gene: TRBJ1-6; D gene: .; V gene: TRBV7-2; clone size: .
CDR3 protein: CASSETGFRYTEAFF; CDR3 DNA: TGTGCCAGCAGTGAAACAGGGTTTCGGTACACTGAAGCTTTCTTT; J gene: TRBJ1-1; D gene: .; V gene: TRBV5-6; clone size: .